The 9 T cell receptor beta chains given below trace back to one sample, sequenced in a study of cytomegalovirus exposure and HLA in healthy donors (dated by TCRdb to 2016 to 2017). The library was made by the immunoSEQ multiplex PCR assay. Held by TCRdb, this immuneACCESS table contains in-frame sequences only and omits some clones. Under half of the omission traces to an unresolved V gene where checked; the cause of the rest is unknown. Counted in this sample were over 150,000 clones; 65% to 90% of them appeared once. The ten largest make up about 22% of the sample. Sequenced: PBMCs. The source is a man between 18 and 29 years old in good health and CMV-seropositive.

This chain links TRBV10-3 with TRBJ2-1, with D possibly being TRBD2 (6 bases). In germline, CDR1 is ENHRY, CDR2 SYGVKD. V was cut by 3 bases and J by 4 bases, with 19 bases left in between. The CDR3 covers 17 residues. The CDR3 bases are TGTGCCATCAGTGAAACCACTAGCCCCGCTAGATACAATGAGCAGTTCTTC. It codes for CAISETTSPARYNEQFF.

The V call is TRBV12-5, the J call TRBJ2-7; D unclear. Germline values: CDR1 LGHNT, CDR2 FRNRAP. The CDR3 contains 11 residues. V lost 3 bases to trimming and J lost 3 bases, with 3 bases between them. CDR3 protein: CASGFLYEQYF. The DNA of the CDR3 is TGTGCTAGTGGTTTCCTCTACGAGCAGTACTTC.

The chain employs TRBV6-5 and TRBJ1-2; TRBD1 agrees at 7 bases. The CDR3 spans 13 residues. Germline V gene sequence: CDR1 MNHEY, CDR2 SVGAGI. Trimming took 5 bases from V and 3 from J; bases not matched to a gene: 3. CDR3 DNA: TGTGCCAGCAGTCAACAGGGGTACTATGGCTACACCTTC. Protein: CASSQQGYYGYTF.

V usage is TRBV5-1 and J usage is TRBJ2-7; 9 nucleotides agree with TRBD1. The trim removed 0 bases at V and 0 bases at J, leaving 7 bases unmatched. The germline V gene encodes CDR1 SGHRS and CDR2 YFSETQ. The CDR3 runs to 17 residues. CDR3 residues: CASSLAGTGTSSYEQYF. The CDR3 DNA reads TGCGCCAGCAGCTTGGCGGGGACAGGGACCAGCTCCTACGAGCAGTACTTC.

The chain combines TRBV7-9 with TRBJ2-7; weak D call: TRBD1 (6 bases). The length of the CDR3 is 14 residues. Germline CDR1 is SEHNR and CDR2 is FQNEAQ (reference sequence). V shed 6 bases and J shed 2 bases, with 14 bases lying between them. CDR3 sequence reads: CASRLKQGPYEQYF. The CDR3 coding sequence is TGTGCCAGCAGGTTGAAACAGGGACCCTACGAGCAGTACTTC.

This chain uses TRBV4-1 with TRBJ2-3; tentative D call: TRBD2 (6 bases). Trimming pared 4 bases from V and 1 base from J, leaving 15 bases between. The length of the CDR3 is 16 residues. The V gene's germline CDR1 is MGHRA and CDR2 YSYEKL. The CDR3 is CASSRLLERGTDTQYF. CDR3 nucleotides: TGCGCCAGCAGCCGCCTTCTGGAGCGGGGCACAGATACGCAGTATTTT.

This chain uses TRBV27 with TRBJ2-7, with D possibly TRBD2 on 7 matching bases. Germline CDR1 MNHEY, CDR2 SMNVEV (reference sequence). Trimming removed 5 bases at V and 0 bases at J, with 11 bases between. CDR3 length equals 14 residues. As DNA, the CDR3 is TGTGCCAGCAGTCATGGGGGGGCCTCCTACGAGCAGTACTTC. As protein: CASSHGGASYEQYF.

The genes are TRBV7-9 and TRBJ2-7; unclear D gene. This CDR3 region has 15 residues. V lost 4 bases, J lost 4 bases, and 17 bases lay in between. Germline CDR1 and CDR2: SEHNR and FQNEAQ (reference sequence). The CDR3 DNA reads TGTGCCAGCAGCTCGCTTTACGAGCCCACTTACGAGCAGTACTTC. This gives the protein CASSSLYEPTYEQYF.

This chain connects TRBV11-2 to TRBJ2-7, with 10 bases fitting TRBD1. V gave up 5 bases and J gave up 3 bases; unmatched junction bases: 4. Germline V gene sequence: CDR1 SGHAT, CDR2 FQNNGV. This CDR3 comprises 14 residues. CDR3 sequence reads: CASSPRTGGYEQYF. For the CDR3, the DNA is TGTGCCAGCAGCCCGCGGACAGGGGGCTACGAGCAGTACTTC.